What follows are 3 T cell receptor beta chains derived from one specimen sequenced in a study of blood T cell repertoires in COVID-19. Libraries were prepared by immunoSEQ multiplex PCR; TCRdb keeps only in-frame clonotypes and omits some of them. The data show some 210,000 clones, about 93% seen once. Sequenced material: peripheral blood. All receptors come from a man aged 55 to 70 with COVID-19, enrolled during active disease.

The sample holds a few counts of this clone. This chain links TRBV27 with TRBJ2-2, with 9 bases aligning to TRBD1. Germline V gene data show CDR1 as MNHEY and CDR2 as SMNVEV (reference sequence). The CDR3 is 14 amino acids. Trimming removed 7 bases from V and 4 bases from J; junction bases left unmatched: 4. Written as DNA, the CDR3 is TGTGCCAGCAAAGGACAGGGGATCACCGGGGAGCTGTTTTTT. As protein: CASKGQGITGELFF.

This clone was detected only once. The chain joins TRBV7-9 to TRBJ2-7; tentatively, D is TRBD2 (6 bases). This CDR3 has 16 residues. Germline V gives CDR1 SEHNR, CDR2 FQNEAQ (reference sequence). V lost 5 bases, J lost 2 bases, and 19 bases lay in between. The DNA for the CDR3 is TGTGCCAGCAGCAAAAGACCCGGGACTGATACCTACGAGCAGTACTTC. Residues: CASSKRPGTDTYEQYF.

The chain couples TRBV19 to TRBJ1-1; D is perhaps TRBD1 (5 bases). The CDR3 covers 15 residues. Germline-derived CDR1 and CDR2 are LNHDA and SQIVND (reference sequence). Trimming left V 3 bases short and J 3 bases short, with 14 bases between. The CDR3 DNA reads as TGTGCCAGTAGTATTTCCGCAGGGTTGTACACTGAAGCTTTCTTT. This sequence encodes CASSISAGLYTEAFF.